This is a list of T cell receptor beta chains from one sample in a study of blood T cell repertoires in COVID-19. Measured with immunoSEQ multiplex PCR; TCRdb has only the in-frame clones, and not every one. The sample consists of 150,000 to 200,000 clones, approximately 95% of them appearing once. Specimen: peripheral blood. Receptor source: an older woman with COVID-19, enrolled during active disease. The CDR3 runs from the conserved cysteine through the conserved F or W. The D gene is left open where the match is weak. Rows give clone size only sometimes, using once, few, many, or a class for an expanded clone.

clone size	V gene	D gene	CDR3 length	J gene	CDR3 DNA	CDR3 protein
-	TRBV4-3	TRBD2	14	TRBJ2-3	TGCGCCAGCAGCCGAGGACTAGTCAGTGATACGCAGTATTTT	CASSRGLVSDTQYF
-	TRBV3-1/TRBV3-2	-	14	TRBJ2-6	TGTGCCAGCAGCCAAGAGAGGTTGGCCAACGTCCTGACTTTC	CASSQERLANVLTF
-	TRBV12-3/TRBV12-4	-	13	TRBJ1-4	TGTGCCAGCAGTTTGTTCCAGGGTGAAAAACTGTTTTTT	CASSLFQGEKLFF
once	TRBV5-4	TRBD2	16	TRBJ2-1	TGTGCCAGCAGCTTGGCTAGCGGGGGGGCCTACAATGAGCAGTTCTTC	CASSLASGGAYNEQFF
-	TRBV7-8	-	15	TRBJ1-6	TGTGCCAGCAGCTTAGGCGTAGGGGTCAATTCACCCCTCCACTTT	CASSLGVGVNSPLHF
-	TRBV11-3	-	15	TRBJ2-7	TGTGCCAGCAGCTTATCCGGGACTGGTGACTACGAGCAGTACTTC	CASSLSGTGDYEQYF
-	TRBV7-9	TRBD1	15	TRBJ2-7	TGTGCCAGCAGCTTAGTATCCGGGACAGAGTACGAGCAGTACTTC	CASSLVSGTEYEQYF
-	TRBV19	TRBD1	15	TRBJ1-4	TGTGCCAGTAGTATAGCCGGACAGGTTGGTGAAAAACTGTTTTTT	CASSIAGQVGEKLFF
-	TRBV7-9	-	12	TRBJ1-2	TGTGCCAGCAGCGCCACTGGCTATGGCTACACCTTC	CASSATGYGYTF
-	TRBV10-3	-	11	TRBJ1-1	TGTGCCATCAATGACGGTAGGGGGGCTTTCTTT	CAINDGRGAFF
once	TRBV5-1	TRBD1	14	TRBJ2-3	TGCGCCAGCAGCGGAGGACAGGGCACAGATACGCAGTATTTT	CASSGGQGTDTQYF
-	TRBV11-2	TRBD2	18	TRBJ2-3	TGTGCCAGCAGCTTAGGGCAGCTGGGGACTAGGAGCACAGATACGCAGTATTTT	CASSLGQLGTRSTDTQYF
-	TRBV7-2	-	16	TRBJ2-6	TGTGCCAGCAGCTTAGACAGGAGCTCTGGGGCCAACGTCCTGACTTTC	CASSLDRSSGANVLTF
-	TRBV7-2	TRBD1	15	TRBJ1-4	TGTGCCAGCAGCCCGGACAGGGGCTGGAATGAAAAACTGTTTTTT	CASSPDRGWNEKLFF
-	TRBV27	-	15	TRBJ2-1	TGTGCCAGCAGTTTAGGGGGGAGCTCCTACAATGAGCAGTTCTTC	CASSLGGSSYNEQFF
-	TRBV2	TRBD1	15	TRBJ1-6	TGTGCCAGCCGTAGGGACAGGGTAAATAATTCACCCCTCCACTTT	CASRRDRVNNSPLHF
-	TRBV19	TRBD1	18	TRBJ1-2	TGTGCCAGTAACACAATCCCGGGACAGTCCCAGAGGGACTATGGCTACACCTTC	CASNTIPGQSQRDYGYTF
-	TRBV25-1	-	15	TRBJ1-4	TGTGCCAGCAGTGAACCCCTACAGGGTAGAGAAAAACTGTTTTTT	CASSEPLQGREKLFF
-	TRBV7-9	TRBD1	17	TRBJ2-7	TGTGCCAGCAGCTATACGGACTGGGACAGTCTAAGTAACGAGCAGTACTTC	CASSYTDWDSLSNEQYF
-	TRBV4-3	-	16	TRBJ2-1	TGCGCCAGCAGCAAAGGCCTGGCTCCCGCCTACAATGAGCAGTTCTTC	CASSKGLAPAYNEQFF
-	TRBV5-8	TRBD1	17	TRBJ1-6	TGTGCCAGCAGCCCACCCACCGGGACAGCTACTAATTCACCCCTCCACTTT	CASSPPTGTATNSPLHF
-	TRBV12-3/TRBV12-4	-	11	TRBJ2-1	TGTGCCAGCAGCCCAGGAGGGGAGCAGTTCTTC	CASSPGGEQFF
-	TRBV27	-	17	TRBJ2-6	TGTGCCAGCAGTTCCTCCGCTAGAAGCTCTGGGGCCAACGTCCTGACTTTC	CASSSSARSSGANVLTF
-	TRBV5-4	TRBD1	18	TRBJ2-6	TGTGCCAGCAGCCCACCGGGACAGGGGGTTTCTGGGGCCAACGTCCTGACTTTC	CASSPPGQGVSGANVLTF
-	TRBV28	TRBD1	15	TRBJ1-3	TGTGCCAGTTCCGAACAGGGGAATTATGGAAACACCATATATTTT	CASSEQGNYGNTIYF
-	TRBV10-3	TRBD1	13	TRBJ2-7	TGTGCCACCTTGGACAGGGACAACTACGAGCAGTACTTC	CATLDRDNYEQYF
-	TRBV11-3	TRBD1	15	TRBJ2-7	TGTGCCAGCAGCGGTCCAGGGGGCACCTCTTCCGAGCAGTACTTC	CASSGPGGTSSEQYF
-	TRBV3-1/TRBV3-2	-	14	TRBJ1-5	TGTGCCAGCAGCCAAGAAACGTCGGGACAGCCCCAGCATTTT	CASSQETSGQPQHF
-	TRBV20-1	-	15	TRBJ2-1	TGCAGTGCTAGTAGTCCCAGCGGTGGGCGTAATGAGCAGTTCTTC	CSASSPSGGRNEQFF
-	TRBV19	-	15	TRBJ1-4	TGTGCCAGTAGTATGGTGGCGGAAACTAATGAAAAACTGTTTTTT	CASSMVAETNEKLFF
-	TRBV29-1	-	13	TRBJ1-1	TGCAGCGTTGATGAGGTACTCAACACTGAAGCTTTCTTT	CSVDEVLNTEAFF
-	TRBV7-9	-	13	TRBJ2-1	TGTGCCAGCAGCCGCCAGAATTTCGATGAGCAGTTCTTC	CASSRQNFDEQFF
-	TRBV6-5	-	14	TRBJ2-7	TGTGCCAGCAGTTACTCGCACAGCTCCTACGAGCAGTACTTC	CASSYSHSSYEQYF
-	TRBV6-5	TRBD2	15	TRBJ2-3	TGTGCCAGCAGTCCGACTAGCGGGTACACAGATACGCAGTATTTT	CASSPTSGYTDTQYF
-	TRBV5-5	-	16	TRBJ1-1	TGTGCCAGCAGCTTGATGATCGGGCAGGGGCTCACTGAAGCTTTCTTT	CASSLMIGQGLTEAFF
-	TRBV24-1	TRBD1	13	TRBJ1-5	TGTGCCACCAGTGAGGGACAGGGTCAGCCCCAGCATTTT	CATSEGQGQPQHF
once	TRBV5-5	-	12	TRBJ2-1	TGTGCCAGCAGCCCGCGGACAGATGAGCAGTTCTTC	CASSPRTDEQFF
-	TRBV2	-	16	TRBJ2-2	TGTGCCAGCAGGGGGGAGGGGGGCCCTCGGGCCGGGGAGCTGTTTTTT	CASRGEGGPRAGELFF
-	TRBV25-1	TRBD2	12	TRBJ2-2	TGTGCCAGCAGTCGGGGGGCCGGGGAGCTGTTTTTT	CASSRGAGELFF
-	TRBV6-2/TRBV6-3	-	14	TRBJ1-1	TGTGCCAGCACCCCCGGGTTCGTAAGCACTGAAGCTTTCTTT	CASTPGFVSTEAFF
once	TRBV7-3	TRBD2	15	TRBJ2-1	TGTGCCAGCAGCCGGAGACTAGCGGGTTACAATGAGCAGTTCTTC	CASSRRLAGYNEQFF
-	TRBV5-1	TRBD1	15	TRBJ2-1	TGCGCCAGCAGCTTGGAAGACAGGGGTTTTAATGAGCAGTTCTTC	CASSLEDRGFNEQFF
-	TRBV10-3	-	15	TRBJ1-2	TGTGCCATCAGTGATGGCGGAGGGCCTAACTATGGCTACACCTTC	CAISDGGGPNYGYTF
-	TRBV5-1	TRBD1	14	TRBJ1-1	TGCGCCAGCAGCTTTCGGACAGGGAACACTGAAGCTTTCTTT	CASSFRTGNTEAFF
-	TRBV7-6	-	15	TRBJ1-4	TGTGCCAGCAGACCCTGGGCTGGAAATAATGAAAAACTGTTTTTT	CASRPWAGNNEKLFF
few	TRBV15	-	17	TRBJ1-4	TGTGCCACCAGCAGAGCACGATTCTTCGGGACTAATGAAAAACTGTTTTTT	CATSRARFFGTNEKLFF